This T cell receptor (beta chain) was identified in a study of OX40 agonist ivuxolimab in advanced cancers. Study details: Checkpoint inhibitors had been given previously to 35% to 50% of patients. Study-level findings and limits: Mean expanded clone counts were higher in CD8+ than CD4+ T cells.

Comments on this clone: Its specificity is unknown.

TCRdb's table, derived via immunoSEQ multiplex PCR, lists solely in-frame clones and lacks some. Here the sample spans about 60,000 clones, around 84% being singletons. The CDR3 is 16 amino acids. Germline assignment: CDR1 MGHDK and CDR2 SYGVNS. V shed 4 bases, J shed 0 bases, and the junction held 5 bases outside the gene matches. The sequence derives from an adult with an advanced solid tumor such as melanoma, head and neck, liver or kidney cancer. The specimen comprised CD4+ or CD8+ T cells sorted from blood, sampled in a trial of the OX40 agonist ivuxolimab. The rearrangement links TRBV25-1 to TRBJ2-4, with 8 nucleotides matching TRBD1. CDR3: CASSGQGSLAKNIQYF. CDR3 DNA: TGTGCCAGCAGTGGACAGGGGAGTCTAGCCAAAAACATTCAGTACTTC.